The next 17 T cell receptor beta chains were all read from a single sample in a study of siplizumab effects on memory and regulatory T cells. Sequenced by immunoSEQ multiplex PCR; TCRdb stores in-frame clones only, minus some. The sample carries fewer than 60,000 clones, nearly 95% recorded once. The sequencing sample was made of CD8+ T cells sorted from blood. The origin of the receptors is a human donor in good health.

V and J are TRBV4-1 and TRBJ2-5, with 8 bases matching TRBD1. There are 13 residues in the CDR3. Germline assignment: CDR1 MGHRA and CDR2 YSYEKL. V gave up 1 base and J gave up 6 bases; unmatched junction bases: 1. The CDR3 is CASSQGQGKTQYF. CDR3 in DNA: TGCGCCAGCAGCCAAGGACAGGGGAAGACCCAGTACTTC.

The rearrangement uses TRBV19 and TRBJ2-7; 16 bases are shared with TRBD2. The CDR3 loop spans 20 amino acids. V was pared by 0 bases and J by 3 bases, with 11 bases of the junction left unmatched. Germline CDR1 LNHDA, CDR2 SQIVND (reference sequence). The CDR3 is CASSIDFGTSGRAPNYEQYF. The CDR3 DNA reads TGTGCCAGTAGTATAGACTTCGGGACTAGCGGGAGGGCCCCCAACTACGAGCAGTACTTC.

V and J are TRBV28 and TRBJ2-7; D may be TRBD2 (6 bases). There are 11 residues in the CDR3. Germline V CDR1 and CDR2: MDHEN, SYDVKM. With 4 bases removed from V and 5 bases from J, the gap between germline ends came to 6 bases. The CDR3 DNA sequence: TGTGCCAGCAGTTGGGGGGACGAGCAGTACTTC. It yields the protein CASSWGDEQYF.

The CDR3 DNA is TGCGCCAGCAGCCCTCGATCGACTAGCGGAAGCGGGACCGGGGAGCTGTTTTTT. It codes for CASSPRSTSGSGTGELFF. V is TRBV4-1 and J is TRBJ2-2; 9 positions agree with TRBD2. Germline CDR1 reads MGHRA; CDR2 reads YSYEKL. V trimming: 4 bases; J trimming: 5 bases; junction bases outside the gene matches: 14. The CDR3 is 18 amino acids.

The CDR3, as DNA: TGTGCCAGCAGTCCCTACATGAACACTGAAGCTTTCTTT. Its translation is CASSPYMNTEAFF. This sequence joins TRBV27 and TRBJ1-1, with no clear D. The CDR3 is made up of 13 amino acids. CDR1 and CDR2 from the germline V gene are MNHEY and SMNVEV (reference sequence). Trimming removed 5 bases at V and 0 bases at J, with 7 bases between.

The rearrangement links TRBV28 to TRBJ1-2, with TRBD1 as a possible D gene (5 bases). The germline V gene has CDR1 MDHEN and CDR2 SYDVKM. The CDR3 totals 15 residues. Trimming shortened V by 4 bases and J by 1 base, and 13 bases separated the two germline ends. CDR3 sequence: CASSSPRDLNYGYTF. CDR3 nucleotide sequence: TGTGCCAGCAGTTCTCCCAGGGATCTTAACTATGGCTACACCTTC.

The V call is TRBV28, the J call TRBJ2-3; D remains unclear. The CDR3 has 15 amino acids. From germline, CDR1 is MDHEN and CDR2 SYDVKM. The ends were cut back, 5 bases at V and 4 bases at J, with 16 bases in the middle. The CDR3 spells CASSPLVTFSDTQYF. The CDR3 region has the DNA TGTGCCAGCAGTCCCTTAGTTACCTTTTCAGATACGCAGTATTTT.

This chain links TRBV7-9 with TRBJ2-6; maybe TRBD1 (6 bases). Germline values: CDR1 SEHNR, CDR2 FQNEAQ (reference sequence). CDR3 size: 16 residues. Trimming left V 3 bases short and J 2 bases short, with 11 bases between. The CDR3, as DNA: TGTGCCAGCAGCTTCCCAGGGGCACCTGGGGCCAACGTCCTGACTTTC. Protein product: CASSFPGAPGANVLTF. Combining the CDR3 with reference TRBV7-9 and TRBJ2-6 gives the whole variable domain DTGVSQNPRHKITKRGQNVTFRCDPISEHNRLYWYRQTLGQGPEFLTYFQNEAQLEKSRLLSDRFSAERPKGSFSTLEIQRTEQGDSAMYLCASSFPGAPGANVLTFGAGSRLTVL.

The CDR3 DNA sequence: TGTGCCAGCAGCCAAGGACAGTCGACCTATGGCTACACCTTC. Its protein product is CASSQGQSTYGYTF. V usage is TRBV5-4 and J usage is TRBJ1-2; tentatively, D is TRBD1 (6 bases). This CDR3 comprises 14 residues. V was trimmed by 4 bases and J by 4 bases, leaving 14 bases between them. The germline CDR1 and CDR2 sequences are SGHNT and YYREEE (reference sequence).

The sample holds one count of this clone. The V call is TRBV6-5, the J call TRBJ1-5; TRBD1 is a possible D gene (5 bases). In germline, CDR1 is MNHEY, CDR2 SVGAGI. Between the trimmed V and J ends, which lost 10 bases and 3 bases, there was a span of 10 bases. This CDR3 region has 12 residues. The chain's CDR3 is CATTGDNQPQHF. The CDR3 nucleotides are TGTGCCACCACAGGAGACAATCAGCCCCAGCATTTT.

Note on this clone: The same CDR3 is also encoded by other DNA sequences in this sample. The J gene is TRBJ1-2, the V gene TRBV4-1; TRBD1 agrees at 9 bases. Unmatched junction bases numbered 4, after V lost 4 bases and J lost 1 base. The CDR3 is 15 amino acids. Germline V CDR1 and CDR2: MGHRA, YSYEKL. CDR3 DNA: TGCGCCAGCAGCCCGCCGACAGGGGGTAACTATGGCTACACCTTC. This encodes CASSPPTGGNYGYTF.

The chain has TRBV5-4 and TRBJ1-1; 11 nucleotides align to TRBD1. V trimming: 3 bases; J trimming: 4 bases; junction bases outside the gene matches: 5. The V gene's germline CDR1 is SGHNT and CDR2 YYREEE (reference sequence). The CDR3 runs 15 residues. Written as DNA, the CDR3 is TGTGCCAGCAGCTCGAGCGGGACAGGGGGCACTGAAGCTTTCTTT. This gives the protein CASSSSGTGGTEAFF.

This sequence joins TRBV5-8 and TRBJ1-4, with a weak D call TRBD1 (6 bases). CDR1 is SGHTS and CDR2 is YDEGEE in the germline V gene. CDR3 size: 14 residues. V was cut by 0 bases and J by 8 bases, with 11 bases left in between. CDR3 sequence (DNA): TGTGCCAGCAGCTTGGGGCAGGGGAGCGAAAAACTGTTTTTT. This translates into CASSLGQGSEKLFF.

The chain combines TRBV7-9 with TRBJ2-1; maybe TRBD2 (5 bases). The V end lost 8 bases, the J end lost 3 bases, and 11 bases lay between the germline ends. The CDR3 runs to 13 residues. Germline lookup yields CDR1 SEHNR and CDR2 FQNEAQ (reference sequence). The CDR3 is CASHPGNYNEQFF. The CDR3, as DNA: TGTGCCAGCCATCCGGGAAACTACAATGAGCAGTTCTTC.

V usage is TRBV5-1 and J usage is TRBJ2-7, with D perhaps TRBD1 (5 bases). CDR3 length: 14 amino acids. Germline lookup yields CDR1 SGHRS and CDR2 YFSETQ. Deletions cut 5 bases from V and 3 bases from J, with 15 bases between. The CDR3 is CASRVMGQHYEQYF. The CDR3 DNA is TGCGCCAGCAGAGTAATGGGGCAACACTACGAGCAGTACTTC.

The CDR3 region has the DNA TGTGCCAGCAGCGTTTGGGACGGACACTACGAGCAGTACTTC. It codes for CASSVWDGHYEQYF. The chain has TRBV9 and TRBJ2-7; D tentatively reads TRBD1 or TRBD2 (5 bases each). The germline V and J ends were trimmed by 2 bases and 3 bases, with 12 bases remaining between them. Germline-derived CDR1 and CDR2 are SGDLS and YYNGEE. The CDR3 has 14 amino acids.

This sequence joins TRBV9 and TRBJ2-1; 7 bases fit TRBD2. Germline assignment: CDR1 SGDLS and CDR2 YYNGEE. V shed 2 bases and J 7 bases; nucleotides not matched to a gene: 6. The CDR3 is 14 residues long. The CDR3 DNA reads TGTGCCAGCAGCGTGCCCAGCGGGATGAATGAGCAGTTCTTC. Protein sequence: CASSVPSGMNEQFF.